This T cell receptor beta chain came from a study of T cell changes during pregnancy in multiple sclerosis. Only in-frame clones appear in the TCRdb table, and some are missing; sequencing was by immunoSEQ multiplex PCR. The sample contains around 30,000 clones, more than 80% of which appear only once. With 7 bases clipped from V and 4 bases from J, the junction kept 12 bases outside the gene matches. The CDR3 extends over 15 amino acids. Per germline, CDR1 SQVTM and CDR2 ANQGSEA. The receptor comes from a female donor with multiple sclerosis, enrolled in a pregnancy study. The sequences come from CD8+ T cells from peripheral blood mononuclear cells, collected before pregnancy. V is TRBV29-1 and J is TRBJ2-1, with 8 bases fitting TRBD2. In DNA, the CDR3 is TGCAGCGCGGGAGGGGGAGACAGAGTATACAATGAGCAGTTCTTC. As protein: CSAGGGDRVYNEQFF.